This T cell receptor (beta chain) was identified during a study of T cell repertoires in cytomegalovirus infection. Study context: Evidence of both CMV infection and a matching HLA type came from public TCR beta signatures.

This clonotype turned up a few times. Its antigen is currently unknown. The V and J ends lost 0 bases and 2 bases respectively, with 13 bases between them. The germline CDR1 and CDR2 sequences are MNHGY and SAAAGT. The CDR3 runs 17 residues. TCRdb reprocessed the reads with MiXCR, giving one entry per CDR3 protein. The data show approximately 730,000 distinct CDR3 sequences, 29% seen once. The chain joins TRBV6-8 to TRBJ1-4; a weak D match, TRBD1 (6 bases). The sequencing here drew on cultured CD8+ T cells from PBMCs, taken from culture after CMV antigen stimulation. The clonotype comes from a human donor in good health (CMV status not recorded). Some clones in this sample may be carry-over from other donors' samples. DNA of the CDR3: TGTGCCAGCAGTTACTCATTGAGTACAGGGACTAATGAAAAACTGTTTTTT. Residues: CASSYSLSTGTNEKLFF.